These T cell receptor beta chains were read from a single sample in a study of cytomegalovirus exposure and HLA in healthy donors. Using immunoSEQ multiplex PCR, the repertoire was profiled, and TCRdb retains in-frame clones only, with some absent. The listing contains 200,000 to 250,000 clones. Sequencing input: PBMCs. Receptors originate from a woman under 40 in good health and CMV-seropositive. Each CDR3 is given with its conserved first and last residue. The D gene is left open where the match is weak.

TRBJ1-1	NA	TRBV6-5	CASSQTGQAFF	TGTGCCAGCAGCCAGACAGGACAAGCTTTCTTT
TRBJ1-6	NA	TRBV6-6	CATRSPTVPYNSPLHF	TGTGCCACCAGGAGCCCGACAGTTCCTTATAATTCACCCCTCCACTTT
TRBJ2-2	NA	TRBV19	CAVQDFFTGELFF	TGTGCCGTGCAGGACTTCTTCACCGGGGAGCTGTTTTTT
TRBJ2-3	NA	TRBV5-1	CASSIQDSTDTQYF	TGCGCCAGCAGCATACAGGATAGCACAGATACGCAGTATTTT
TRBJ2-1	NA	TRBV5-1	CASSLEGNEQFF	TGCGCCAGCAGCCTGGAGGGGAATGAGCAGTTCTTC
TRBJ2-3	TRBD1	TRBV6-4	CASSEDRVGSTDTQYF	TGTGCCAGCAGCGAAGACAGGGTGGGGTCGACAGATACGCAGTATTTT
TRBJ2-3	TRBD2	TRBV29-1	CSAGGLAGISTDTQYF	TGCAGCGCAGGCGGACTAGCGGGTATTAGCACAGATACGCAGTATTTT
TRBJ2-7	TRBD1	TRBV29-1	CSGGTGGPYEQYF	TGCAGCGGAGGGACAGGGGGGCCCTACGAGCAGTACTTC
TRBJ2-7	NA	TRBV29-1	CSVITGGHEQYF	TGCAGCGTGATTACAGGTGGCCACGAGCAGTACTTC
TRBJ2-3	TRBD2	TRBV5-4	CASSPAGSGGPTDTQYF	TGTGCCAGCAGCCCGGCAGGTAGCGGGGGGCCTACAGATACGCAGTATTTT
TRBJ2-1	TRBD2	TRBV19	CASSIVKGLAGVSSYNEQFF	TGTGCCAGTAGTATAGTGAAAGGACTAGCGGGTGTTAGCTCCTACAATGAGCAGTTCTTC
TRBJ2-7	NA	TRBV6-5	CASSYSGAPEAYEQYF	TGTGCCAGCAGTTACTCTGGTGCCCCCGAGGCCTACGAGCAGTACTTC
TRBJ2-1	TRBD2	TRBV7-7	CASSLGLASNNEQFF	TGTGCCAGCAGCTTGGGACTAGCGTCAAACAATGAGCAGTTCTTC